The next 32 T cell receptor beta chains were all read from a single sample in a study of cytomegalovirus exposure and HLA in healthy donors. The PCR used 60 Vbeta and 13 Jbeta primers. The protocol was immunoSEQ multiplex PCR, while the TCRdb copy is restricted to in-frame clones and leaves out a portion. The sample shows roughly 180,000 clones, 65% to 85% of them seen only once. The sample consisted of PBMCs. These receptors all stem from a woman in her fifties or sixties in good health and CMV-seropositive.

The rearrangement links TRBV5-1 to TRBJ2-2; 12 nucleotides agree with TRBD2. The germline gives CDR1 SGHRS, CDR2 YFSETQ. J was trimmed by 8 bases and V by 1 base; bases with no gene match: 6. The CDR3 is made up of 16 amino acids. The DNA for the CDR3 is TGCGCCAGCAGCTTGTCGACTAGCGGGGGTTCAGGGGAGCTGTTTTTT. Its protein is CASSLSTSGGSGELFF.

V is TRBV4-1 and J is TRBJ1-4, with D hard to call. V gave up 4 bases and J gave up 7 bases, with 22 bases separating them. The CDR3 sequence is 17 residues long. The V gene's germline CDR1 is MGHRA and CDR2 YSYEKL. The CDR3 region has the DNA TGCGCCAGCAGCCCCCGAGCCCAGCAGAGGGTGGGTGAAAAACTGTTTTTT. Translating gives CASSPRAQQRVGEKLFF.

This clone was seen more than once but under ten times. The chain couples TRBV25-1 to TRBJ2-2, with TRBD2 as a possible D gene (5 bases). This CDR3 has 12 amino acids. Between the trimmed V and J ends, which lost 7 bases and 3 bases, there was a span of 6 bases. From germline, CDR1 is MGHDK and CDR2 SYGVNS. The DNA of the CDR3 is TGTGCCAGCAACGGGGACACCGGGGAGCTGTTTTTT. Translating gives CASNGDTGELFF.

For the CDR3, the DNA is TGTGCCAGCAGCTTCCAGTCTTCCTCTGGAAACACCATATATTTT. This sequence encodes CASSFQSSSGNTIYF. The chain is built from TRBV7-2 and TRBJ1-3, with D hard to call. V lost 3 bases to trimming and J lost 0 bases, with 9 bases between them. In germline, CDR1 is SGHTA, CDR2 FQGNSA. This CDR3 contains 15 residues.

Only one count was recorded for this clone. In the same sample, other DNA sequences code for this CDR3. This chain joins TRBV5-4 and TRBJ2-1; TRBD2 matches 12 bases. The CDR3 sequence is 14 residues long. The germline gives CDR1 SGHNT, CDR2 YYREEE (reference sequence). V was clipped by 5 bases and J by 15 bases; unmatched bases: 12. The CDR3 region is CASSLAGGPLRPFF. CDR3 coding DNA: TGTGCCAGCAGTCTAGCGGGAGGGCCCCTCCGTCCGTTCTTC.

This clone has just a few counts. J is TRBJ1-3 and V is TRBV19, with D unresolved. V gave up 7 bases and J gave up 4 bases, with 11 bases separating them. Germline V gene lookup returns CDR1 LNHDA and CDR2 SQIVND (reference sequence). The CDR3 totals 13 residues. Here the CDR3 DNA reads TGTGCCAGTAACGAGGGAGCAGGAAACACCATATATTTT. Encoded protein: CASNEGAGNTIYF.

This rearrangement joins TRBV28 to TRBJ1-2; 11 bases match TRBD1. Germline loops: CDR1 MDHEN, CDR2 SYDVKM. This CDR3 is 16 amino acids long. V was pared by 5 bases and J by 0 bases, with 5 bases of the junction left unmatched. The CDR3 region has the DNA TGTGCCAGCAGTCGGACAGGGGGCACGACTAACTATGGCTACACCTTC. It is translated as CASSRTGGTTNYGYTF.

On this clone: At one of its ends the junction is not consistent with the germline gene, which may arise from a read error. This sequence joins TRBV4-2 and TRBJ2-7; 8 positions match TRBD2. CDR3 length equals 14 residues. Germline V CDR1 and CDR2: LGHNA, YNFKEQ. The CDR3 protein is CASSQDQRELDWAF. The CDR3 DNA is TGTGCCAGCAGCCAAGACCAGCGGGAGCTGGATTGGGCCTTC.

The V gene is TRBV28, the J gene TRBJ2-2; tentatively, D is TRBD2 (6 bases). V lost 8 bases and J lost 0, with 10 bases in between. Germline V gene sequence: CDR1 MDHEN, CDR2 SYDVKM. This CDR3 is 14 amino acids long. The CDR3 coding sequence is TGTGCCAGCGGGGTAGCGGCGAACACCGGGGAGCTGTTTTTT. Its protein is CASGVAANTGELFF.

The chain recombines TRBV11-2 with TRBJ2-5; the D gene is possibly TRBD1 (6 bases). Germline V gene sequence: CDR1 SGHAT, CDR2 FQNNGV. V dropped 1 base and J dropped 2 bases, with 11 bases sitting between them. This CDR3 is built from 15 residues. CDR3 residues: CASSLGGGLQETQYF. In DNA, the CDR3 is TGTGCCAGCAGCTTAGGTGGGGGCCTTCAAGAGACCCAGTACTTC.

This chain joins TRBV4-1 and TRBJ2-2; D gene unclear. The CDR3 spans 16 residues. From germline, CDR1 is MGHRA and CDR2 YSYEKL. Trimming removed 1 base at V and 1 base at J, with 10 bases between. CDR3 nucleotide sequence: TGCGCCAGCAGCCAAGGCCGCGGTTTGAACACCGGGGAGCTGTTTTTT. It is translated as CASSQGRGLNTGELFF.

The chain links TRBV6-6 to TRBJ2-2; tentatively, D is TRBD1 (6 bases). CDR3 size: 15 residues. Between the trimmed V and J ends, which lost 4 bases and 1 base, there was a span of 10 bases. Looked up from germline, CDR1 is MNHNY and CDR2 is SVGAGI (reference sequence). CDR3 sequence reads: CASSWDTQNTGELFF. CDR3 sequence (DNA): TGTGCCAGCAGTTGGGACACTCAGAACACCGGGGAGCTGTTTTTT.

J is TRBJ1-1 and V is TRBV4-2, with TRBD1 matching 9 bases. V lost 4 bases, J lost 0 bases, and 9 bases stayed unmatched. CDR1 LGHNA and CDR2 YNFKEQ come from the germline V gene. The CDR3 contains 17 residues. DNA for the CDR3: TGTGCCAGCAGCCGATCGGGACAGGGCACTATGAACACTGAAGCTTTCTTT. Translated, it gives CASSRSGQGTMNTEAFF.

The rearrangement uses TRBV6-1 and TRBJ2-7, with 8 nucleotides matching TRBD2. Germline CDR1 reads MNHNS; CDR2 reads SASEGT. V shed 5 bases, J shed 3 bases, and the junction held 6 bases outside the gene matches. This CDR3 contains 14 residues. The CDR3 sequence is CASSTREGVYEQYF. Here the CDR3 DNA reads TGTGCCAGCAGTACACGGGAGGGGGTCTACGAGCAGTACTTC.

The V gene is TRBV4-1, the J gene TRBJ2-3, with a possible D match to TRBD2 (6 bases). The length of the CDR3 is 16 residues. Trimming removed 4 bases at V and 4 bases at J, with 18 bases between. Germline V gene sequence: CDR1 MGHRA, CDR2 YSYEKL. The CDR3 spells CASSRRDSPRADTQYF. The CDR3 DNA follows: TGCGCCAGCAGCCGTAGGGACTCTCCGAGGGCAGATACGCAGTATTTT.

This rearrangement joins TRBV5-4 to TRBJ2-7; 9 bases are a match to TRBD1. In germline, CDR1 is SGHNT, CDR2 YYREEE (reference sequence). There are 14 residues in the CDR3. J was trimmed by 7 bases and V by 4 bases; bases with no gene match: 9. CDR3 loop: CASSDARDRVEQYF. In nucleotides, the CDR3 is TGTGCCAGCAGCGATGCCCGGGACAGGGTAGAGCAGTACTTC.

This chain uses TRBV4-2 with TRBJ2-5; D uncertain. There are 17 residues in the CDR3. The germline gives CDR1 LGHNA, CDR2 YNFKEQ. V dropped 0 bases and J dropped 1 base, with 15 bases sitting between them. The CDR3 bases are TGTGCCAGCAGCCAAGATTCCACGAACCGGGTCCAAGAGACCCAGTACTTC. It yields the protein CASSQDSTNRVQETQYF.

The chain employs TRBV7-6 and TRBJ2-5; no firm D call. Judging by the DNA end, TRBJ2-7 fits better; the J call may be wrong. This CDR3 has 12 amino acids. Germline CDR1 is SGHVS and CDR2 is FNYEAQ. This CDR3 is CASSLSYYEQYF. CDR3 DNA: TGTGCCAGCAGCTTATCTTACTACGAGCAGTACTTC.

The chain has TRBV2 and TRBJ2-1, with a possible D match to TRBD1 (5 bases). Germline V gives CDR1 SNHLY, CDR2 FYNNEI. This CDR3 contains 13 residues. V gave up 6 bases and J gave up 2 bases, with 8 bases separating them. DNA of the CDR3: TGTGCCAGCAGCCCAGGGACCTACAATGAGCAGTTCTTC. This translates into CASSPGTYNEQFF.

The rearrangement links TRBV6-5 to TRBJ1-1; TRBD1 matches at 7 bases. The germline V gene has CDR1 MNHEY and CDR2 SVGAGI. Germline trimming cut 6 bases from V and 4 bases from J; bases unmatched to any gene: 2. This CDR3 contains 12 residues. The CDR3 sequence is CASSRGSTEAFF. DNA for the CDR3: TGTGCCAGCAGCAGGGGGAGCACTGAAGCTTTCTTT.

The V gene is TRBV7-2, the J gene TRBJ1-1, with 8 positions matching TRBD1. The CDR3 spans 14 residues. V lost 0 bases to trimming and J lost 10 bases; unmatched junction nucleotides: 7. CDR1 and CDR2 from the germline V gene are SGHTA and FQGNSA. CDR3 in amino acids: CASSLAPGGISAFF. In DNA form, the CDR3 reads TGTGCCAGCAGCTTAGCCCCAGGGGGCATCTCAGCTTTCTTT.

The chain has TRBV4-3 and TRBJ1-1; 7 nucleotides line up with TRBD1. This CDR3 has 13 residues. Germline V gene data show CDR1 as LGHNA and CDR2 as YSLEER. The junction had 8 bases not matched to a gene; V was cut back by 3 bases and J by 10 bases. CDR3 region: CASSQVQGSGAFF. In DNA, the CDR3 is TGCGCCAGCAGCCAGGTACAGGGGTCGGGAGCTTTCTTT.

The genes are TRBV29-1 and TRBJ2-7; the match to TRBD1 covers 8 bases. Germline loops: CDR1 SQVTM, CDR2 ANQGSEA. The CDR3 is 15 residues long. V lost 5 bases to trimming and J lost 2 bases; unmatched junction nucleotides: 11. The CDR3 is CSVQNFQGAAYEQYF. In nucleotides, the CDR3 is TGCAGCGTTCAAAACTTCCAGGGGGCGGCCTACGAGCAGTACTTC.

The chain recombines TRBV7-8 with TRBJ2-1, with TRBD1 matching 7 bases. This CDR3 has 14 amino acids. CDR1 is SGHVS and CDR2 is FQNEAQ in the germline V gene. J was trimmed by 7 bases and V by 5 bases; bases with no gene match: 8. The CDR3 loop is CASSGIDRVNEQFF. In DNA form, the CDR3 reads TGTGCCAGCAGCGGAATTGACAGGGTAAATGAGCAGTTCTTC.

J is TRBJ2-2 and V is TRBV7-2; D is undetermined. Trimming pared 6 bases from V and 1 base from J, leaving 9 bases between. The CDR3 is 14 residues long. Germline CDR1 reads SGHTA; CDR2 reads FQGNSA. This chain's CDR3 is CASRELGNTGELFF. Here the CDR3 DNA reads TGTGCCAGCAGGGAGCTCGGGAACACCGGGGAGCTGTTTTTT. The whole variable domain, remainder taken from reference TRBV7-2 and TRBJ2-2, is GAGVSQSPSNKVTEKGKDVELRCDPISGHTALYWYRQSLGQGLEFLIYFQGNSAPDKSGLPSDRFSAERTGGSVSTLTIQRTQQEDSAVYLCASRELGNTGELFFGEGSRLTVL.

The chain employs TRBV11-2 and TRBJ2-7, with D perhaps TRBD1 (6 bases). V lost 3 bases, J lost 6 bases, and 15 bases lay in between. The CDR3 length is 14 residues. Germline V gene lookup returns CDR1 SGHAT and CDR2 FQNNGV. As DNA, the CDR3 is TGTGCCAGCAGCTTGGGGGCAGGGTTTGGCGAGCAGTACTTC. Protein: CASSLGAGFGEQYF.

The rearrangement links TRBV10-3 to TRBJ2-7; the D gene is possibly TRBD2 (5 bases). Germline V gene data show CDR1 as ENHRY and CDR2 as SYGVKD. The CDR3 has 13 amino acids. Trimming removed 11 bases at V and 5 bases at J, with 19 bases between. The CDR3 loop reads CALRVNDGHEQYF. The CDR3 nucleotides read TGTGCCTTGCGGGTGAATGACGGTCACGAGCAGTACTTC.

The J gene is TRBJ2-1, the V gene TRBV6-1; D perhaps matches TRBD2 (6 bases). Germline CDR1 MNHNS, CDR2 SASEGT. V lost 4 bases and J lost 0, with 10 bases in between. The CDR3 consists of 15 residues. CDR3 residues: CASSVAAGSYNEQFF. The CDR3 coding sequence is TGTGCCAGCAGTGTGGCAGCGGGCTCCTACAATGAGCAGTTCTTC.

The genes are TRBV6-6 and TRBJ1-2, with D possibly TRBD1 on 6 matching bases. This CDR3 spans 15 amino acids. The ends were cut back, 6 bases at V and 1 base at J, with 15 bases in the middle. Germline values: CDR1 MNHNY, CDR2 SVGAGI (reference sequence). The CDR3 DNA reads TGTGCCAGCAGGGACAGTAGGGATGGTAACTATGGCTACACCTTC. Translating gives CASRDSRDGNYGYTF.

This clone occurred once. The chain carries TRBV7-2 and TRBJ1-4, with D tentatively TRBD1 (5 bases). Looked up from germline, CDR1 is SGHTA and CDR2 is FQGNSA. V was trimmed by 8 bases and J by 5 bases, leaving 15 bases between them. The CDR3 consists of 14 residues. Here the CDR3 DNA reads TGTGCCAGCGCGGGAAGGGGCGAAAATGAAAAACTGTTTTTT. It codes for CASAGRGENEKLFF.

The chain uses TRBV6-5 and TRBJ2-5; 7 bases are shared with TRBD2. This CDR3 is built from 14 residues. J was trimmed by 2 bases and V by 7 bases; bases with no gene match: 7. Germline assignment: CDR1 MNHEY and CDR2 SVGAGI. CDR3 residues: CASTSRGSQETQYF. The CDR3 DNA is TGTGCCAGCACCTCTCGCGGGAGTCAAGAGACCCAGTACTTC.

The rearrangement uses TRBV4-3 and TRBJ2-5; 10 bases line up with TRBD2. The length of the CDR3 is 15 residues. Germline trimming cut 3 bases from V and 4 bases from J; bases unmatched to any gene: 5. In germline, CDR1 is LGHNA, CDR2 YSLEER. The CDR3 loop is CASSHSLAGAETQYF. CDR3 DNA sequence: TGCGCCAGCAGCCATTCCCTAGCGGGGGCAGAGACCCAGTACTTC.